The rows below give T cell receptor beta chains drawn from one sample of a study of human T cells and chemical hapten exposure. Via MiXCR, TCRdb re-called the RACE reads, giving one row per CDR3 protein. The table has about 52,000 distinct CDR3 sequences, approximately 10% seen once. The sample was whole blood, taken in connection with sensitization to the hapten diphenylcyclopropenone (DPC). These receptors all come from a woman in her 40s with alopecia areata. Some clones in this sample may be carry-over from other donors' samples. Each CDR3 is given with its conserved first and last residue. A D gene is named only where the DNA matches it firmly. Size tells how often a clone was seen (once, few, many) or the class of an expanded clone, and some rows leave it out.

clone size	D gene	V gene	J gene	CDR3 protein
NA	TRBD1	TRBV10-2	TRBJ1-1	CASSEGQGVNFRNTEAFF
few	NA	TRBV19	TRBJ1-5	CASSIGRQPQHF
many	TRBD2	TRBV7-7	TRBJ2-1	CASSSGLGNEQFF
NA	TRBD1	TRBV12-3/TRBV12-4	TRBJ2-2	CASSQEQGWITGELFF
many	TRBD1	TRBV3-1	TRBJ2-1	CASSPPGTGSDYNEQFF
NA	TRBD1	TRBV12-3/TRBV12-4	TRBJ2-2	CASSPTTGGVNTGELFF
many	NA	TRBV12-3/TRBV12-4	TRBJ2-7	CASRDSLGGRSYEQYF
few	NA	TRBV7-8	TRBJ1-2	CASRGTRAHGYTF
NA	NA	TRBV9	TRBJ2-3	CASSAHNRAPDTQYF
many	TRBD2	TRBV9	TRBJ2-3	CASARAGGSVDTQYF
many	NA	TRBV5-4	TRBJ2-3	CASSLYGTDTQYF
few	TRBD2	TRBV18	TRBJ2-1	CASSLQELAGSNEQFF
few	NA	TRBV5-1	TRBJ2-5	CASSLEETRYF
NA	NA	TRBV23-1	TRBJ2-7	CASSQSIPSYEQYF
many	TRBD1	TRBV11-2	TRBJ1-6	CASSPRQGRSYNSPLHF
NA	NA	TRBV20-1	TRBJ2-4	CSARAPGENIQYF
many	NA	TRBV24-1	TRBJ2-7	CATSERGYEQYF
NA	TRBD2	TRBV10-1	TRBJ2-3	CASSERAGGSTDTQYF
NA	NA	TRBV18	TRBJ1-2	CASSPQGFDYGYTF
NA	TRBD2	TRBV12-5	TRBJ2-5	CASGRGVQETQYF
many	NA	TRBV28	TRBJ1-6	CASSLPGTENSPLHF
medium-sized	TRBD1	TRBV29-1	TRBJ1-1	CSVGGQGNTEAFF
many	NA	TRBV2	TRBJ1-5	CASSPDSYSNQPQHF
few	NA	TRBV9	TRBJ2-1	CASSLARGANEQFF
few	TRBD1	TRBV7-8	TRBJ2-7	CASSLGWTGGSEQYF
NA	NA	TRBV20-1	TRBJ2-7	CSARGQGDFQYF
few	NA	TRBV4-3	TRBJ2-2	CASSQERLTGELFF
NA	TRBD1	TRBV6-1	TRBJ1-5	CASSEAQGGQPQHF
NA	NA	TRBV21-1	TRBJ2-1	CASSNPSTSGGPYYNEQFF
once	TRBD2	TRBV2	TRBJ2-3	CTSMTGTSGRRDTQYF
many	NA	TRBV5-1	TRBJ2-5	CASSLLVRGEETQYF
many	NA	TRBV18	TRBJ2-6	CASSPPGAPGANVLTF
few	NA	TRBV7-4	TRBJ2-1	CASSKGGQCPNSYNEQFF
NA	NA	TRBV18	TRBJ1-4	CASSPDRTEKLFF
once	NA	TRBV9	TRBJ1-1	CASSVAQNTEAFF
many	NA	TRBV20-1	TRBJ2-5	CSASQETQYF
few	TRBD2	TRBV20-1	TRBJ2-1	CSAPPLAVNNEQFF
many	NA	TRBV30	TRBJ1-5	CAWSVKGSNQPQHF
NA	TRBD2	TRBV28	TRBJ2-3	CASRLAGKGTDTQYF
few	TRBD1	TRBV28	TRBJ1-6	CASSLRQGAPNSPLHF
NA	NA	TRBV11-3	TRBJ2-7	CASSSRGGGHEQYF
many	TRBD1	TRBV9	TRBJ2-7	CASSPRQGLYEQYF
many	NA	TRBV10-3	TRBJ1-6	CAARGAANSPLHF
NA	NA	TRBV7-9	TRBJ1-2	CASSYQTVRGYTF
many	NA	TRBV11-3	TRBJ2-1	CASSLDSGFDEQFF
NA	TRBD2	TRBV30	TRBJ2-7	CAWSVRAGGPSDF
few	NA	TRBV3-1	TRBJ2-1	CASSPRGRAQFF
few	NA	TRBV3-1	TRBJ2-7	CASSQDRYEQYF
many	NA	TRBV19	TRBJ1-2	CASTNLGGLNYGYTF
few	NA	TRBV29-1	TRBJ2-1	CSAGDWEDEQFF
NA	TRBD2	TRBV11-2	TRBJ2-3	CASSPRLAEVGPDTQYF
many	TRBD1	TRBV2	TRBJ2-5	CASFRDREQETQYF
many	TRBD2	TRBV19	TRBJ2-3	CASASWASGSTDTQYF
few	TRBD1	TRBV15	TRBJ1-4	CATSREPGQAEKLFF
many	TRBD1	TRBV7-8	TRBJ2-7	CASSPRDRGSEQYF
many	TRBD2	TRBV6-1	TRBJ2-1	CASTLTSDEQFF
NA	NA	TRBV7-9	TRBJ2-1	CASSPAGGYEQFF
many	NA	TRBV29-1	TRBJ2-7	CSVGEPYEQYF
NA	TRBD1	TRBV12-5	TRBJ2-7	CASGLGTGGFGEQYF